The clone carrying this TCR beta chain has only one observation. Its target is not known. TCRdb's table, derived via immunoSEQ multiplex PCR, lists solely in-frame clones and lacks some. The sample holds about 78,000 clones, about 83% seen once. Healthy donors had no documented immune events, such as infections, while sampled. The ends lost 1 base at V and 10 bases at J; junction bases unmatched: 3. The CDR3 is made up of 14 amino acids. The germline V gene encodes CDR1 SGHNT and CDR2 YENEEA. The data belong to a study of identifying expanded T cells in peripheral blood. Study-level points and caveats: Roughly two-week clone count variance significantly increased as total template count grew. Roughly 1.1 clones differed between technical replicates, versus approximately 17 and 20 over time.

The clonotype was recovered from a person aged 18 to 70 in good health. The J gene is TRBJ2-1, the V gene TRBV11-3; 11 bases are shared with TRBD2. The source material was blood. The CDR3 here is CASSLAASGGEQFF. The CDR3 coding sequence is TGTGCCAGCAGCTTAGCCGCTAGCGGGGGGGAGCAGTTCTTC.